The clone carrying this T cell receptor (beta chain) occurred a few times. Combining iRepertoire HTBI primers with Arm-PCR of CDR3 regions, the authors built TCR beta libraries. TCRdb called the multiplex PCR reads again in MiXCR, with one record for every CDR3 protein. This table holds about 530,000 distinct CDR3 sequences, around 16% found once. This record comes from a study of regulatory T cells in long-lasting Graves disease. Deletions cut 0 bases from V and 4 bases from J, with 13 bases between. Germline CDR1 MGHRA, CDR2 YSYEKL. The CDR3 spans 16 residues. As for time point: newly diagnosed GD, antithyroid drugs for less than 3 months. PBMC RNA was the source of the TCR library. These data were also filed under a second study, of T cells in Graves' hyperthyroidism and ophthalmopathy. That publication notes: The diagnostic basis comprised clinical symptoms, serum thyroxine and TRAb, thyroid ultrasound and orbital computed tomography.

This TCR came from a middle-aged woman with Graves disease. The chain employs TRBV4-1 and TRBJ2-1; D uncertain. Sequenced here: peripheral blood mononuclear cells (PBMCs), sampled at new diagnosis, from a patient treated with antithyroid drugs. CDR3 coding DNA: TGCGCCAGCAGCCAAGAACGTACAGACCCTTACAATGAGCAGTTCTTC. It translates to CASSQERTDPYNEQFF.